Following are 30 T cell receptor beta chains from one sample sequenced in a study of cytomegalovirus exposure and HLA in healthy donors. 13 Jbeta primers and 60 Vbeta primers were used for the PCR. Produced via immunoSEQ multiplex PCR; TCRdb's table is partial and in-frame only. This sample lists fewer than 45,000 clones; its ten largest clones have approximately 1.7%. The sample was PBMCs. The source is a woman aged 30 to 39 in good health and CMV-seronegative.

The V gene is TRBV5-1, the J gene TRBJ2-1; maybe TRBD2 (6 bases). Germline assignment: CDR1 SGHRS and CDR2 YFSETQ. Trimming cost V 0 bases and J 0 bases, with 7 bases left between them. The CDR3 consists of 15 residues. Here the CDR3 DNA reads TGCGCCAGCAGCTTGGGCGGGATCTCCTACAATGAGCAGTTCTTC. Its protein product is CASSLGGISYNEQFF.

Turning to this clone: The junction differs from germline at one of its ends, possibly a read error. This chain connects TRBV4-1 to TRBJ1-5; 10 bases agree with TRBD1. The CDR3 contains 16 residues. The germline gives CDR1 MGHRA, CDR2 YSYEKL. In DNA form, the CDR3 reads TGCGCCAGCAGCCCAAGAGTGACAGGGGGCAACCAGCCCCAGCATTTT. It translates to CASSPRVTGGNQPQHF.

The chain couples TRBV5-1 to TRBJ1-1, with D hard to call. CDR3 length equals 14 residues. Germline CDR1 is SGHRS and CDR2 is YFSETQ. V was trimmed by 0 bases and J by 0 bases, leaving 6 bases between them. The CDR3 nucleotides read TGCGCCAGCAGCTTGGGAGCGTTGAACACTGAAGCTTTCTTT. This sequence encodes CASSLGALNTEAFF.

The genes are TRBV4-1 and TRBJ2-1; 7 bases fit TRBD2. V was pared by 1 base and J by 1 base, with 4 bases of the junction left unmatched. This CDR3 is 16 amino acids long. The germline gives CDR1 MGHRA, CDR2 YSYEKL. Here the CDR3 reads CASSQAARGSYNEQFF. CDR3 sequence (DNA): TGCGCCAGCAGCCAAGCGGCGCGGGGGTCCTACAATGAGCAGTTCTTC.

The chain recombines TRBV6-5 with TRBJ2-5; 9 bases are a match to TRBD2. This CDR3 spans 15 amino acids. V trimming: 0 bases; J trimming: 5 bases; junction bases outside the gene matches: 4. CDR1 is MNHEY and CDR2 is SVGAGI in the germline V gene. CDR3 nucleotides: TGTGCCAGCAGTTACTCCGGCGGGAGGGGGGAGACCCAGTACTTC. Its translation: CASSYSGGRGETQYF.

The chain uses TRBV28 and TRBJ2-7; no definite D call. This CDR3 is built from 11 residues. Per the germline V gene, CDR1 is MDHEN and CDR2 is SYDVKM. V lost 4 bases and J lost 4, with 5 bases in between. The CDR3 spells CASSYLYEQYF. The CDR3 DNA is TGTGCCAGCAGTTATCTTTACGAGCAGTACTTC. The full variable domain, completed using reference TRBV28 and TRBJ2-7, is DVKVTQSSRYLVKRTGEKVFLECVQDMDHENMFWYRQDPGLGLRLIYFSYDVKMKEKGDIPEGYSVSREKKERFSLILESASTNQTSMYLCASSYLYEQYFGPGTRLTVT.

The chain is built from TRBV29-1 and TRBJ1-2; 10 bases agree with TRBD1. This CDR3 contains 14 residues. Trimming cost V 4 bases and J 1 base; bases outside gene matches: 3. Germline CDR1 is SQVTM and CDR2 is ANQGSEA. The CDR3 region is CSVVGDRGNYGYTF. Written as DNA, the CDR3 is TGCAGCGTTGTAGGGGACAGGGGTAACTATGGCTACACCTTC.

The chain is built from TRBV5-1 and TRBJ2-3, with 9 bases fitting TRBD2. V dropped 5 bases and J dropped 5; count of bases not matched to a gene: 3. This CDR3 contains 13 residues. The germline V gene encodes CDR1 SGHRS and CDR2 YFSETQ. The CDR3 here is CASSSGRGDTQYF. CDR3 nucleotide sequence: TGCGCCAGCAGTAGCGGGAGAGGAGATACGCAGTATTTT.

The chain recombines TRBV4-1 with TRBJ2-7; the match to TRBD2 covers 9 bases. Trimming at V came to 3 bases and at J to 3 bases, leaving 9 bases not matched to a gene. The CDR3 is 16 residues long. Germline CDR1 MGHRA, CDR2 YSYEKL. The CDR3 spells CASSQVGGLAVYEQYF. The CDR3 DNA sequence: TGCGCCAGCAGCCAGGTGGGGGGACTAGCTGTCTACGAGCAGTACTTC.

The rearrangement joins TRBV9 to TRBJ2-7; the match to TRBD2 covers 9 bases. CDR1 SGDLS and CDR2 YYNGEE come from the germline V gene. The CDR3 is 14 residues long. Trimming removed 2 bases from V and 3 bases from J; junction bases left unmatched: 3. CDR3 amino acids: CASSVDSGSYEQYF. Here the CDR3 DNA reads TGTGCCAGCAGCGTTGATAGCGGGAGCTACGAGCAGTACTTC.

V is TRBV25-1 and J is TRBJ2-7; 14 nucleotides align to TRBD2. The CDR3 runs 15 residues. CDR1 and CDR2 (germline): MGHDK, SYGVNS. V gave up 5 bases and J gave up 9 bases; unmatched junction bases: 9. CDR3 residues: CASSLQGLAGERQYF. As DNA, the CDR3 is TGTGCCAGCAGTCTCCAGGGACTAGCGGGAGAGCGGCAGTACTTC.

The chain recombines TRBV28 with TRBJ2-7; 7 bases are shared with TRBD2. This CDR3 spans 16 amino acids. Germline V gene sequence: CDR1 MDHEN, CDR2 SYDVKM. With V trimmed by 6 bases and J by 5 bases, 16 bases remained unmatched. The CDR3 coding sequence is TGTGCCAGCAGATCTTTACTCCTAGCGGCGGGCAACGAGCAGTACTTC. It specifies CASRSLLLAAGNEQYF.

The chain is built from TRBV18 and TRBJ2-1; 12 bases are shared with TRBD2. The CDR3 spans 17 residues. From germline, CDR1 is KGHSH and CDR2 LQKENI. The V gene end was trimmed by 1 base and the J gene end by 4 bases; junction bases not matched to a gene: 5. CDR3 sequence reads: CASSPRLAGVGYNEQFF. In nucleotides, the CDR3 is TGTGCCAGCTCACCACGACTAGCGGGAGTGGGGTACAATGAGCAGTTCTTC. Together with reference TRBV18 and TRBJ2-1, the CDR3 gives the full variable domain: NAGVMQNPRHLVRRRGQEARLRCSPMKGHSHVYWYRQLPEEGLKFMVYLQKENIIDESGMPKERFSAEFPKEGPSILRIQQVVRGDSAAYFCASSPRLAGVGYNEQFFGPGTRLTVL.

The gene calls are TRBV6-6 and TRBJ2-2; weak D call: TRBD2 (6 bases). V was trimmed by 7 bases and J by 6 bases, leaving 15 bases between them. The V gene's germline CDR1 is MNHNY and CDR2 SVGAGI (reference sequence). This CDR3 spans 14 amino acids. The CDR3 DNA reads as TGTGCCAGCAACAGACTGGGAGGCGCCGGGGAGCTGTTTTTT. The encoded protein is CASNRLGGAGELFF.

J is TRBJ2-7 and V is TRBV6-5, with 7 bases matching TRBD2. Germline trimming cut 7 bases from V and 2 bases from J; bases unmatched to any gene: 5. The CDR3 extends over 13 amino acids. From germline, CDR1 is MNHEY and CDR2 SVGAGI. This CDR3 reads CASNPSGAYEQYF. The CDR3 coding sequence is TGTGCCAGCAACCCTAGCGGCGCCTACGAGCAGTACTTC.

V and J are TRBV7-8 and TRBJ2-1; 14 nucleotides line up with TRBD2. The V and J ends lost 9 bases and 8 bases, in that order; junction bases with no gene match: 18. Germline CDR1 reads SGHVS; CDR2 reads FQNEAQ. The CDR3 is 18 amino acids. The CDR3 region is CASTPPNGLAGGTDEQFF. CDR3 DNA sequence: TGTGCCAGTACGCCCCCAAATGGACTAGCGGGGGGCACGGATGAGCAGTTCTTC.

The chain recombines TRBV5-6 with TRBJ1-4, with D hard to call. CDR1 is SGHDT, CDR2 YYEEEE, per germline. Trimming took off 2 bases at V and 8 bases at J, with 10 bases between the two ends. The CDR3 covers 13 residues. The CDR3 loop reads CASSFYAQEKLFF. The DNA for the CDR3 is TGTGCCAGCAGCTTCTATGCCCAAGAAAAACTGTTTTTT.

The CDR3 reads CASSSGQGFYTGELFF. The CDR3 DNA sequence: TGTGCCAGCAGCTCCGGACAGGGGTTTTACACCGGGGAGCTGTTTTTT. The V gene is TRBV7-9, the J gene TRBJ2-2, with 9 positions matching TRBD1. Germline V gene lookup returns CDR1 SEHNR and CDR2 FQNEAQ (reference sequence). Trimming at V came to 4 bases and at J to 3 bases, leaving 6 bases not matched to a gene. The CDR3 runs to 16 residues. Using reference TRBV7-9 and TRBJ2-2 for the parts outside the CDR3, the full variable domain is DTGVSQNPRHKITKRGQNVTFRCDPISEHNRLYWYRQTLGQGPEFLTYFQNEAQLEKSRLLSDRFSAERPKGSFSTLEIQRTEQGDSAMYLCASSSGQGFYTGELFFGEGSRLTVL.

The chain carries TRBV6-5 and TRBJ1-1, with a possible D match to TRBD1 (5 bases). The CDR3 consists of 14 residues. Trimming left V 8 bases short and J 0 bases short, with 13 bases between. Germline CDR1 and CDR2: MNHEY and SVGAGI. This CDR3 reads CASRGGFMNTEAFF. CDR3 in DNA: TGTGCCAGCCGGGGGGGATTCATGAACACTGAAGCTTTCTTT.

The chain links TRBV7-8 to TRBJ1-2; D unclear. CDR1 SGHVS and CDR2 FQNEAQ come from the germline V gene. The V end lost 5 bases, the J end lost 4 bases, and 14 bases lay between the germline ends. This CDR3 is built from 14 residues. CDR3 sequence reads: CASSGGWGSYGYTF. CDR3 coding DNA: TGTGCCAGCAGCGGAGGTTGGGGAAGCTATGGCTACACCTTC.

The rearrangement joins TRBV6-5 to TRBJ2-7; D ambiguous. The germline CDR1 and CDR2 sequences are MNHEY and SVGAGI. Trimming took 5 bases from V and 3 from J, leaving 5 bases between them. The CDR3 consists of 11 residues. The CDR3 DNA follows: TGTGCCAGCAGTCTCGGCTACGAGCAGTACTTC. It encodes CASSLGYEQYF.

The chain employs TRBV4-1 and TRBJ2-1, with 10 bases lining up with TRBD1. Germline values: CDR1 MGHRA, CDR2 YSYEKL. The ends lost 2 bases at V and 0 bases at J; junction bases unmatched: 10. The CDR3 is made up of 19 amino acids. CDR3 sequence reads: CASSQRQGAYNSSYNEQFF. The CDR3 DNA is TGCGCCAGCAGCCAACGACAGGGGGCCTATAACAGCTCCTACAATGAGCAGTTCTTC.

This chain connects TRBV30 to TRBJ2-3; 8 bases fit TRBD1. With 5 bases clipped from V and 3 bases from J, the junction kept 10 bases outside the gene matches. The CDR3 contains 15 residues. CDR1 is GTSNPN and CDR2 is SVGIG in the germline V gene (reference sequence). The CDR3 protein is CAWQRNRGSTDTQYF. CDR3 nucleotides: TGTGCCTGGCAAAGGAACAGGGGGAGTACAGATACGCAGTATTTT.

V is TRBV30 and J is TRBJ1-4; D unresolved. The V gene lost 2 bases and the J gene lost 5 bases, with 12 bases spanning the gap. Germline loops: CDR1 GTSNPN, CDR2 SVGIG (reference sequence). The CDR3 has 14 amino acids. The CDR3 sequence: CAWSPLGQNEKLFF. The DNA of the CDR3 is TGTGCCTGGAGTCCCCTAGGTCAGAATGAAAAACTGTTTTTT.

The rearrangement uses TRBV12-1 and TRBJ2-7; TRBD1 is the table's D call and was not checked against the DNA. TRBV12-1 is assigned pseudogene status. CDR3 length equals 16 residues. The CDR3 loop is CASSFATWDRPYEQYF. CDR3 nucleotide sequence: TGTGCCAGCAGCTTCGCGACTTGGGACAGGCCCTACGAGCAGTACTTC.

The J gene is TRBJ2-3, the V gene TRBV6-4, with D possibly TRBD2 on 5 matching bases. Germline V gene lookup returns CDR1 MRHNA and CDR2 SNTAGT. This CDR3 spans 15 amino acids. The ends were cut back, 3 bases at V and 0 bases at J, with 10 bases in the middle. The CDR3 loop reads CASSESSTSTDTQYF. As DNA, the CDR3 is TGTGCCAGCAGTGAATCTAGCACGAGCACAGATACGCAGTATTTT.

V is TRBV5-6 and J is TRBJ1-2; possibly TRBD1 for D (6 bases). This CDR3 is built from 14 residues. The germline gives CDR1 SGHDT, CDR2 YYEEEE. V was shortened by 5 bases and J by 1 base, with 12 bases between the two germline ends. This CDR3 reads CASRRAGVNYGYTF. The DNA of the CDR3 is TGTGCCAGCAGGCGAGCAGGGGTTAACTATGGCTACACCTTC.

The genes are TRBV4-3 and TRBJ2-1; the D gene is possibly TRBD2 (6 bases). The germline gives CDR1 LGHNA, CDR2 YSLEER. Between the trimmed V and J ends, which lost 0 bases and 4 bases, there was a span of 13 bases. This CDR3 comprises 16 residues. DNA of the CDR3: TGCGCCAGCAGCCAAGATGGGGGGATTCTGTACAATGAGCAGTTCTTC. It codes for CASSQDGGILYNEQFF.

V is TRBV30 and J is TRBJ2-1; 8 nucleotides agree with TRBD2. The V and J ends lost 0 bases and 7 bases, in that order; junction bases with no gene match: 2. Germline V gene lookup returns CDR1 GTSNPN and CDR2 SVGIG (reference sequence). The CDR3 contains 13 residues. The CDR3 spells CAWSVLAVNEQFF. DNA for the CDR3: TGTGCCTGGAGTGTACTAGCGGTGAATGAGCAGTTCTTC.

The chain joins TRBV2 to TRBJ2-7, with D tentatively TRBD2 (6 bases). Trimming stripped 8 bases from V and 0 bases from J, with 11 bases between. The CDR3 extends over 13 amino acids. Germline CDR1 and CDR2: SNHLY and FYNNEI. The DNA of the CDR3 is TGTGCCAGCTCGGGACTCTCCTCCTACGAGCAGTACTTC. Translating gives CASSGLSSYEQYF.